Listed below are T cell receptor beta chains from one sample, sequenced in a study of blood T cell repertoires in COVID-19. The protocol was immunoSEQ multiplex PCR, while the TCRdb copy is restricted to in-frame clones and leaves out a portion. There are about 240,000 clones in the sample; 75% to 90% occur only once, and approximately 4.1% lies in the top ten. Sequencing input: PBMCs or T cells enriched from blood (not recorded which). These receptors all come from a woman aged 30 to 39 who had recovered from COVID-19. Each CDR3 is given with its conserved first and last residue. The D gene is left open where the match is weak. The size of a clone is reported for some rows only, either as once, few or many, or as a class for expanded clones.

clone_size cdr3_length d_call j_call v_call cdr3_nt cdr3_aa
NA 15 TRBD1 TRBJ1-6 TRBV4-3 TGCGCCAGCAGCCAGACGACAGGGGGATATTCACCCCTCCACTTT CASSQTTGGYSPLHF
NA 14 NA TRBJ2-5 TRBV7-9 TGTGCCAGCAGGCCCTTTGGCAGACAAGAGACCCAGTACTTC CASRPFGRQETQYF
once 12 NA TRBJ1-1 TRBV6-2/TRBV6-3 TGTGCCAGCAGTACAGTACCCACTGAAGCTTTCTTT CASSTVPTEAFF
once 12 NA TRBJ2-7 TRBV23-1 TGCGCCAGCAGTCCTCAGCGCGGGGAGCAGTACTTC CASSPQRGEQYF
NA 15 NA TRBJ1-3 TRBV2 TGTGCCAGCAGTGGGGTCAGGGCCTCTGGAAACACCATATATTTT CASSGVRASGNTIYF
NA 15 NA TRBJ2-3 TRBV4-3 TGCGCCAGCAGCCAAGCGGGAAGGAGCACAGATACGCAGTATTTT CASSQAGRSTDTQYF
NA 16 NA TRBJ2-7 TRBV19 TGTGCCAGTAGTATAGATGCGTTCAGGACAGCCTACGAGCAGTACTTC CASSIDAFRTAYEQYF
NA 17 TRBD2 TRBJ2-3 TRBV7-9 TGTGCCAGCAGCCTCACTAGCGGGAGGGGGGGCACAGATACGCAGTATTTT CASSLTSGRGGTDTQYF
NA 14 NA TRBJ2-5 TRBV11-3 TGTGCCAGCAGCTTAGATGGGGCTAGAGAGACCCAGTACTTC CASSLDGARETQYF
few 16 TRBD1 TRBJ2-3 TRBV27 TGTGCCAGCAGCCTACAGGGGCGGCTACGCACAGATACGCAGTATTTT CASSLQGRLRTDTQYF
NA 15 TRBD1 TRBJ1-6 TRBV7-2 TGTGCCAGCAGCTCGAACGGACAGGGCTATTCACCCCTCCACTTT CASSSNGQGYSPLHF
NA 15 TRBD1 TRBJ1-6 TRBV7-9 TGTGCCAGCAGCCCCTGGACAGGAGCGAATTCACCCCTCCACTTT CASSPWTGANSPLHF
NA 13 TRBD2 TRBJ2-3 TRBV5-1 TGCGCCAGCAGCGTGATAGCGGGAGATACGCAGTATTTT CASSVIAGDTQYF
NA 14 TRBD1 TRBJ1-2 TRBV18 TGTGCCAGCTCGCGACAGGGGAACGACTATGGCTACACCTTC CASSRQGNDYGYTF
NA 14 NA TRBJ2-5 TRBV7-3 TGTGCCAGCAGCTCCTCAGGGGACCAAGAGACCCAGTACTTC CASSSSGDQETQYF
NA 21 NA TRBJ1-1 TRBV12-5 TGTGCTAGTGGTTTGGTACTTAACCCACAATCTCCCCTCCAGGAAAACACTGAAGCTTTCTTT CASGLVLNPQSPLQENTEAFF
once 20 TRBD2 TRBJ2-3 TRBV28 TGTGCCAGCAGTTTTGGGCCCCGGGCTAGCGGGAGGGAAGGCACAGATACGCAGTATTTT CASSFGPRASGREGTDTQYF